This TCR beta chain was retrieved from a study of CD8 T cells in ankylosing spondylitis. V lost 3 bases, J lost 6 bases, and 1 base stayed unmatched. CDR3 size: 13 residues. Germline assignment: CDR1 GTSNPN and CDR2 SVGIG (reference sequence). TCRdb ran MiXCR on the 5' RACE reads and lists one entry per CDR3 protein. The sample shows some 220,000 distinct CDR3 sequences, under 12% of them seen only once. This clonotype appeared many times. The source of this sequence is a male donor with ankylosing spondylitis or in good health (not recorded which). The chain combines TRBV30 with TRBJ2-2, with 10 bases identical to TRBD2. Sample: blood, either unsorted or a sorted T cell fraction (not recorded which). The CDR3 sequence is CAWSLAGAGELFF. The DNA for the CDR3 is TGTGCCTGGAGCCTAGCGGGGGCCGGGGAGCTGTTTTTT.